The clone carrying this T cell receptor (beta chain) turned up a few times. The antigen remains unidentified. The source of the sample is a study of T cell repertoires in cytomegalovirus infection. The overall study: Indications of both CMV infection and matching HLA type were provided by public TCR beta signatures.

TCRdb redid the calling of the reads with MiXCR, one entry per CDR3 protein. The sample has approximately 100,000 distinct CDR3 sequences; roughly 39% are singletons. Whole-study findings and limits: Dominating the ex vivo response were TCR beta clonotypes that were CMV-specific and HLA-C-restricted. Frequencies of public TCR beta families were cumulated, and this identified carriers of CMV plus the relevant HLA.

The V gene's germline CDR1 is SGHRS and CDR2 YFSETQ. The V gene lost 5 bases and the J gene lost 1 base, with 15 bases spanning the gap. This CDR3 contains 15 residues. The gene calls are TRBV5-1 and TRBJ1-2, with D unclear. Sample: CD8+ T cells from cultured PBMCs, taken from culture after CMV antigen stimulation. This receptor was identified in a human donor in good health (CMV status not recorded). Some clones in this sample may be carry-over from other donors' samples. The CDR3 coding sequence is TGCGCCAGCAGTCCGTCTCCGGGAAATAACTATGGCTACACCTTC. It is translated as CASSPSPGNNYGYTF.